The source of this T cell receptor beta chain is a study of beta chain features in type 1 diabetes. The study's findings and limits: Any HLA effect on TCRB rearrangement was left unresolved by small sub-analyses. Moderate yet significant TCRB CDR3 shortening was seen in Type 1 diabetes patients in all four CD4+ subsets.

Points on this clone: Its specificity is unknown.

V lost 4 bases and J lost 3; bases outside the gene matches: 5. Germline V gene lookup returns CDR1 MNHEY and CDR2 SMNVEV (reference sequence). The CDR3 is 15 residues long. Of the isolated RNA, all was reverse transcribed, and so the sequenced material was expressed TCRB transcripts. The protocol was immunoSEQ multiplex PCR, while the TCRdb copy is restricted to in-frame clones and leaves out a portion. Among about 620,000 clones, around 15% were seen once, and the ten largest hold approximately 0.093%. The sequence came from a man aged 18 to 30 in good health. This chain links TRBV27 with TRBJ2-7; 11 bases match TRBD1. Sequencing used naive CD4+ T cells from blood. The DNA of the CDR3 is TGTGCCAGCAGTTCCCCCGGGACAGGGGGCTACGAGCAGTACTTC. This encodes CASSSPGTGGYEQYF.